Listed below are T cell receptor beta chains from one sample, sequenced in a study of blood T cell repertoires in COVID-19. Sequencing used immunoSEQ multiplex PCR; TCRdb keeps in-frame clones, though not all of them. The sample contains roughly 120,000 clones, approximately 85% of which appear only once. The material sequenced was peripheral blood. The receptor set was obtained from a woman aged 60-70 years with acute or convalescent COVID-19. Both conserved end residues are part of each CDR3. The D gene is left open where the match is weak. Clone size, where shown, is once, few, many, or a class for clones that have expanded.

>.|TRBJ2-1|TRBV5-4|.
CASSLPYSGSYNEQFF
TGTGCCAGCAGCTTACCCTACAGCGGTTCCTACAATGAGCAGTTCTTC
>once|TRBJ2-7|TRBV29-1|TRBD1
CSVWDRGYEQYF
TGCAGCGTTTGGGACAGGGGGTACGAGCAGTACTTC
>few|TRBJ2-7|TRBV19|.
CASSIGETGNNEQYF
TGTGCCAGTAGTATAGGTGAGACAGGTAACAACGAGCAGTACTTC
>.|TRBJ1-2|TRBV6-6|.
CASSYEGDYGYTF
TGTGCCAGCAGTTACGAGGGGGACTATGGCTACACCTTC
>.|TRBJ1-2|TRBV7-2|TRBD1
CASSSGQNYGYTF
TGTGCCAGCAGCTCGGGACAGAACTATGGCTACACCTTC
>.|TRBJ1-6|TRBV19|TRBD1
CASRGTGEGNSPLHF
TGTGCCAGTAGGGGGACAGGCGAAGGTAATTCACCCCTCCACTTT
>.|TRBJ2-3|TRBV6-6|TRBD1
CASETQGTTDTQYF
TGTGCCAGCGAGACACAGGGGACCACAGATACGCAGTATTTT
>.|TRBJ1-6|TRBV19|.
CASSSRPGEDSPLHF
TGTGCCAGTAGTAGTCGGCCAGGGGAAGATTCACCCCTCCACTTT
>few|TRBJ2-5|TRBV15|TRBD2
CATSRGGLARETQYF
TGTGCCACCAGCAGAGGAGGACTAGCGAGAGAGACCCAGTACTTC
>.|TRBJ1-1|TRBV29-1|.
CSVVGQTNTEAFF
TGCAGCGTTGTTGGGCAGACGAACACTGAAGCTTTCTTT